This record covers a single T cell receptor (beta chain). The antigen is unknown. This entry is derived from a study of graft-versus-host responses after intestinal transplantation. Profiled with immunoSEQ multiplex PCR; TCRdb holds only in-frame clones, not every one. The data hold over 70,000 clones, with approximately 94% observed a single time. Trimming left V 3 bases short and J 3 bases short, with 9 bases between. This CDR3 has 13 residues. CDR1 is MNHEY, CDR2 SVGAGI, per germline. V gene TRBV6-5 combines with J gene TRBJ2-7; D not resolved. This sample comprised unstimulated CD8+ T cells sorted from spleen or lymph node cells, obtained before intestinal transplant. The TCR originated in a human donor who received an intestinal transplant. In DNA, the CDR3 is TGTGCCAGCAGTTATCACGCCTTCTACGAGCAGTACTTC. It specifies CASSYHAFYEQYF.